These 3 T cell receptor beta chains were sequenced from one sample in a study of cytomegalovirus exposure and HLA in healthy donors. A multiplex PCR was run with 60 Vbeta primers and 13 Jbeta primers. The data were produced by immunoSEQ multiplex PCR, yet TCRdb's version contains in-frame clones alone and is incomplete. The repertoire table contains 60,000 to 65,000 clones. The sample was PBMCs. These receptors were obtained from a man aged 25-40 years in good health and CMV-seropositive.

This chain links TRBV7-2 with TRBJ2-1; TRBD2 might be the D (6 bases). The CDR3 is 17 amino acids. CDR1 and CDR2 from the germline V gene are SGHTA and FQGNSA. The V end lost 5 bases, the J end lost 0 bases, and 17 bases lay between the germline ends. The CDR3 here is CASSPRRAGSSYNEQFF. The CDR3 DNA sequence: TGTGCCAGCAGCCCCCGTCGGGCGGGAAGCTCCTACAATGAGCAGTTCTTC.

The rearrangement links TRBV4-1 to TRBJ1-4, with 7 bases identical to TRBD1. The CDR3 extends over 14 amino acids. CDR1 and CDR2 (germline): MGHRA, YSYEKL. Trimming cost V 4 bases and J 6 bases; bases outside gene matches: 5. The CDR3 sequence: CASSPGQLDEKLFF. Here the CDR3 DNA reads TGCGCCAGCAGCCCGGGACAGTTAGATGAAAAACTGTTTTTT.

To note about this clone: An end of the junction differs from the germline gene, which may be a read error. The chain combines TRBV18 with TRBJ2-7; tentative D call: TRBD1 (6 bases). The length of the CDR3 is 16 residues. The germline V gene has CDR1 KGHSH and CDR2 LQKENI. CDR3 loop: CASAPSPRGQVGEQYF. The CDR3 DNA follows: TGTGCCAGCGCACCCTCCCCCAGGGGCCAGGTAGGCGAGCAGTACTTC.